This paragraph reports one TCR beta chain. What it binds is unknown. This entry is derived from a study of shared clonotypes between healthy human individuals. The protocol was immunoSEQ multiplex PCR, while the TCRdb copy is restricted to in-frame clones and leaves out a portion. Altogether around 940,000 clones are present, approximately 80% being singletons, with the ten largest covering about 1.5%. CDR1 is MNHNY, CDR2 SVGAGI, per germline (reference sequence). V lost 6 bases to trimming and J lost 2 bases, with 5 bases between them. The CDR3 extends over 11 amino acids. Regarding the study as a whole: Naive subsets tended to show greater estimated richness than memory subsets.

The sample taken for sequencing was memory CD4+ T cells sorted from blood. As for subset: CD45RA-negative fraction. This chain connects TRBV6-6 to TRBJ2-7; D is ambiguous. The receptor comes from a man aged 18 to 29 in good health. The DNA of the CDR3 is TGTGCCAGCAGGGTAACCTACGAGCAGTACTTC. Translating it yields CASRVTYEQYF.